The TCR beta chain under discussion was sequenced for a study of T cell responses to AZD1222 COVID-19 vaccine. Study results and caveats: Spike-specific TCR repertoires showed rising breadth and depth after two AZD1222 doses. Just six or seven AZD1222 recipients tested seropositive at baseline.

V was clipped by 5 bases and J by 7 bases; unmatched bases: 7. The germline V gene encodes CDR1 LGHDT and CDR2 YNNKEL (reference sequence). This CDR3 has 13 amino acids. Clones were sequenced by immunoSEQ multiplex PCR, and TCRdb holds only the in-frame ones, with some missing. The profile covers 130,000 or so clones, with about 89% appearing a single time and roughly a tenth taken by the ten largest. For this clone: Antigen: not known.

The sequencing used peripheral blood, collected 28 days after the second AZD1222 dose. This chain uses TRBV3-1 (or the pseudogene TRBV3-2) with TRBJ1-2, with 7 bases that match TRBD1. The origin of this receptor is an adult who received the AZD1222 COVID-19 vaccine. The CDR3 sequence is CASSRNRGPGYTF. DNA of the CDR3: TGTGCCAGCAGCAGAAACAGGGGACCTGGCTACACCTTC.